This TCR beta chain appears in the sequencing data of a study of molecular identifiers for immune sequencing clone quantification. Isolation of naive CD8 T cells was achieved by sorting on a CD8+CD4-CCR7+CD45RA+ phenotype. This clonotype was counted at least ten times. The antigen remains unidentified. Germline assignment: CDR1 SGHKS and CDR2 YYEKEE (reference sequence). The germline V and J ends were trimmed by 4 bases and 1 base, with 14 bases remaining between them. The CDR3 loop spans 15 amino acids. Study outcomes and limitations: Sizes of clones that are highly expanded could be underestimated (if identical TCR molecules share a barcode).

MiXCR, applied by TCRdb to the PCR reads, yields one record per CDR3 protein. Of about 40,000 distinct CDR3 sequences in the sample, 24% were seen once. The receptor comes from a human donor in good health. Some libraries in this study had Jurkat cell RNA spiked in. The chain carries TRBV5-5 and TRBJ2-5; D is unclear. Sequenced: naive CD8+ T cells from blood, with Jurkat cell RNA spiked in. The subset here: FACS-sorted CD8+CD4-CCR7+CD45RA+ naive T cells. CDR3 in DNA: TGTGCCAGCAGCAGTGGACGGGCGGCCCAAGAGACCCAGTACTTC. This encodes CASSSGRAAQETQYF.